This TCR beta chain stems from a study of OX40 agonist ivuxolimab in advanced cancers. This clone was seen just once. Trimming at V came to 5 bases and at J to 6 bases, leaving 10 bases not matched to a gene. Germline V CDR1 and CDR2: LGHNA, YNFKEQ. The CDR3 contains 15 residues. Clones were read by immunoSEQ multiplex PCR, and TCRdb kept only the in-frame ones, dropping some. The repertoire has tens of thousands of clones, almost 90% of them found once; the top ten carry approximately 2.8%. The chain couples TRBV4-2 to TRBJ1-1; 9 nucleotides agree with TRBD1. The source was CD4+ or CD8+ T cells sorted from blood, collected in a trial of the OX40 agonist ivuxolimab. The source of this sequence is an adult with an advanced solid tumor such as melanoma, head and neck, liver or kidney cancer. The CDR3 bases are TGTGCCAGCAGCTACCGGGACAGGGACCATCCTGAAGCTTTCTTT. Translated: CASSYRDRDHPEAFF.